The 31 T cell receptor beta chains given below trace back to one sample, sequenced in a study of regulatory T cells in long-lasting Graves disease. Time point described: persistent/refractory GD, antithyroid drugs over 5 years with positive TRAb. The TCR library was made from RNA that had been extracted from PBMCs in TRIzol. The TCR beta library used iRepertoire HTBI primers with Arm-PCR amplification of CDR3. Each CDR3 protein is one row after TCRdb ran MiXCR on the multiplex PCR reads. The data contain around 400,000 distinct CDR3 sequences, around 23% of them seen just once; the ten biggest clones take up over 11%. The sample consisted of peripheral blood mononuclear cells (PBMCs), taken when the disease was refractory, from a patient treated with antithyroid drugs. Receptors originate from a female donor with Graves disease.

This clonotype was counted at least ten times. CDR3 DNA sequence: TGCGCCAGCAGACGTCTTGAGGGGGCCAAAACCGGGGAGCTGTTTTTT. Residues: CASRRLEGAKTGELFF. The chain links TRBV10-1 to TRBJ2-2; 7 bases agree with TRBD1. The germline V gene has CDR1 WNHNN and CDR2 SYGVQD (reference sequence). The CDR3 totals 16 residues. V shed 6 bases and J 5 bases; nucleotides not matched to a gene: 12.

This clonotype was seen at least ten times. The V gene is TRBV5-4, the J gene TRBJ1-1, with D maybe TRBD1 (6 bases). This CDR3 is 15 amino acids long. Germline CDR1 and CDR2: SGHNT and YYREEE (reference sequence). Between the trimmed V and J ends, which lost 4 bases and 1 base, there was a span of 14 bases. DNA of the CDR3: TGTGCCAGCAGCAAGGCCCTGACAGGGAACACTGAAGCTTTCTTT. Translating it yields CASSKALTGNTEAFF.

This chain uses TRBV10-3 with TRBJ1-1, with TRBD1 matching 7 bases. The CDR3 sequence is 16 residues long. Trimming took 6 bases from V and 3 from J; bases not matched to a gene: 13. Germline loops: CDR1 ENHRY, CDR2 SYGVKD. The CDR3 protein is CAISGGTDRGYTEAFF. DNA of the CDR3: TGTGCCATCAGCGGGGGGACAGACCGGGGATACACTGAAGCTTTCTTT.

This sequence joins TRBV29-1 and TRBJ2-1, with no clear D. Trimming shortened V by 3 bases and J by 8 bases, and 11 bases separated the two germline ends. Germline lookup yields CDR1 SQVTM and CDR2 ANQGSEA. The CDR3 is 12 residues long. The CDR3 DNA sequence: TGCAGCGTTGATTCTAGAGGCGATGAGCAGTTCTTC. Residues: CSVDSRGDEQFF.

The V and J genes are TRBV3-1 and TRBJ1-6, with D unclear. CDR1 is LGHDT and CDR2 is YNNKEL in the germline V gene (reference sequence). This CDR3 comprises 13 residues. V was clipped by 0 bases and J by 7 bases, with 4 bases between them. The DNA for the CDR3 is TGTGCCAGCAGCCAAGAATCGAATTCACCCCTCCACTTT. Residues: CASSQESNSPLHF. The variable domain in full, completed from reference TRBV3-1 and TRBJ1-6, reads DTAVSQTPKYLVTQMGNDKSIKCEQNLGHDTMYWYKQDSKKFLKIMFSYNNKELIINETVPNRFSPKSPDKAHLNLHINSLELGDSAVYFCASSQESNSPLHFGNGTRLTVT.

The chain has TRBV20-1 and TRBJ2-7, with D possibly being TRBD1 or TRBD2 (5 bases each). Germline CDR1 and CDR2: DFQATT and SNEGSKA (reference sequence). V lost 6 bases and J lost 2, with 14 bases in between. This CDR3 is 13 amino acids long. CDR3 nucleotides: TGCAGTGCCGCCGGGACCGGGACCTACGAGCAGTACTTC. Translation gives CSAAGTGTYEQYF.

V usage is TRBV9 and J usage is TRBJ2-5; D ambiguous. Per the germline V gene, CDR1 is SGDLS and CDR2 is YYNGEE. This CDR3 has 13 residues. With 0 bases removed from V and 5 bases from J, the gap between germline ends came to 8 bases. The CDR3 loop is CASSVDIAETQYF. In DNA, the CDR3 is TGTGCCAGCAGCGTAGACATAGCCGAGACCCAGTACTTC.

CDR3 DNA sequence: TGTGCCAGCAGCTTATGGGAGAGCGGAACCTACGAGCAGTACTTC. Translating gives CASSLWESGTYEQYF. V is TRBV13 and J is TRBJ2-7, with D possibly TRBD2 on 5 matching bases. Germline CDR1 reads PRHDT; CDR2 reads FYEKMQ (reference sequence). With 2 bases removed from V and 2 bases from J, the gap between germline ends came to 13 bases. The length of the CDR3 is 15 residues.

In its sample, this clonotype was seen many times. In DNA, the CDR3 is TGTGCCAGTAGTATGGACACGTACAACTATGGCTACACCTTC. This translates into CASSMDTYNYGYTF. The chain links TRBV19 to TRBJ1-2; D might be TRBD1 (5 bases). CDR3 length equals 14 residues. V was clipped by 3 bases and J by 2 bases, with 10 bases between them. Germline V gene sequence: CDR1 LNHDA, CDR2 SQIVND (reference sequence).

This CDR3 is CASSRRGPGLYEQYF. The CDR3 bases are TGTGCCAGCAGTCGACGCGGACCGGGACTCTACGAGCAGTACTTC. The chain is built from TRBV7-9 and TRBJ2-7, with TRBD2 as a possible D gene (6 bases). Trimming removed 6 bases from V and 3 bases from J, with 18 bases in between. CDR1 is SEHNR and CDR2 is FQNEAQ in the germline V gene (reference sequence). The CDR3 length is 15 residues.

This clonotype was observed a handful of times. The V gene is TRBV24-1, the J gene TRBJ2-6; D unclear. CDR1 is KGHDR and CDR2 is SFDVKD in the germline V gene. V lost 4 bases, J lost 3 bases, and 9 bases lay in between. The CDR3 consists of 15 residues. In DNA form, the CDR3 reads TGTGCCACCAGTGACTCCTTGTTTGGGGCCAACGTCCTGACTTTC. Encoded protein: CATSDSLFGANVLTF.

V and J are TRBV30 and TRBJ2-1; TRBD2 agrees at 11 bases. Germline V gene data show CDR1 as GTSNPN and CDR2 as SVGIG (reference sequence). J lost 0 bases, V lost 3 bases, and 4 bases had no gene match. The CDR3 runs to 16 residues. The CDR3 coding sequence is TGTGCCTGGAGGCGCCTAGCGGGAGGCTCCTACAATGAGCAGTTCTTC. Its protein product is CAWRRLAGGSYNEQFF.

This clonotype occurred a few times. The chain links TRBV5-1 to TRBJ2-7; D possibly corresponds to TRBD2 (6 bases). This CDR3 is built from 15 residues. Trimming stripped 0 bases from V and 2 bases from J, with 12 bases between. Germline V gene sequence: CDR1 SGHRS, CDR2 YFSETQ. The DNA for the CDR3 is TGCGCCAGCAGCTTGGTCCTAGCGCACCCCTACGAGCAGTACTTC. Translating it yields CASSLVLAHPYEQYF.

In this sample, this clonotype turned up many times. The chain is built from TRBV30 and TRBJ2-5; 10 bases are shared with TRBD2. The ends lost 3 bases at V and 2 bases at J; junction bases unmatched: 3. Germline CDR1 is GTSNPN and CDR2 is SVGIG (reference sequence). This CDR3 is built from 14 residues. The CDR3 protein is CAWSLGLAQETQYF. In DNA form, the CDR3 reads TGTGCCTGGAGCCTGGGACTAGCGCAAGAGACCCAGTACTTC.

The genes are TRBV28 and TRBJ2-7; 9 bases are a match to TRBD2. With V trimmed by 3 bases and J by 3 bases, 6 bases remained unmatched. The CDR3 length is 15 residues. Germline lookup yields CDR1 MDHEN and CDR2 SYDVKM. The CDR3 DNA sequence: TGTGCCAGCAGTTTGGGCGGGAGGGCCATCTACGAGCAGTACTTC. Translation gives CASSLGGRAIYEQYF.

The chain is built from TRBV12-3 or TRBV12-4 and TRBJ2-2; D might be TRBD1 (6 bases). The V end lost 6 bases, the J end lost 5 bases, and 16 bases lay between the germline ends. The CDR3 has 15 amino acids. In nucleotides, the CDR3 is TGTGCCAGCAGGGAAACAGGGAGACGAACCGGGGAGCTGTTTTTT. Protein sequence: CASRETGRRTGELFF.

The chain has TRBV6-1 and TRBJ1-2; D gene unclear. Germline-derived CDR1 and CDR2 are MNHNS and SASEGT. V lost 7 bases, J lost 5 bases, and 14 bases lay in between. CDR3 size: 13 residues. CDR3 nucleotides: TGTGCCAGCATGAACCAATTGTCGTATGGCTACACCTTC. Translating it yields CASMNQLSYGYTF.

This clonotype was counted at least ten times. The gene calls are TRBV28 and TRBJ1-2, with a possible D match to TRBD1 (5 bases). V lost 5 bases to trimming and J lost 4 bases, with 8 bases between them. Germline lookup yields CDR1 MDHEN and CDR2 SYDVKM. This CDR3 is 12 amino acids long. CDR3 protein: CASSPGFYGYTF. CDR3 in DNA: TGTGCCAGCAGTCCAGGGTTCTATGGCTACACCTTC.

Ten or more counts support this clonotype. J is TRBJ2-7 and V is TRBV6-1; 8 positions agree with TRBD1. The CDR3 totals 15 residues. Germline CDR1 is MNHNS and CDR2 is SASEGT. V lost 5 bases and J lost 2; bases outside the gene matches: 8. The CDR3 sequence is CASSTPARGPYEQYF. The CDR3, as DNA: TGTGCCAGCAGTACCCCCGCCAGGGGGCCCTACGAGCAGTACTTC.

The CDR3 is CASSSAGRGGTEAFF. For the CDR3, the DNA is TGTGCCAGCAGCTCTGCCGGGCGGGGGGGCACTGAAGCTTTCTTT. The chain combines TRBV13 with TRBJ1-1, with TRBD1 as a possible D gene (5 bases). The CDR3 totals 15 residues. V lost 4 bases, J lost 4 bases, and 16 bases lay in between. In germline, CDR1 is PRHDT, CDR2 FYEKMQ (reference sequence).

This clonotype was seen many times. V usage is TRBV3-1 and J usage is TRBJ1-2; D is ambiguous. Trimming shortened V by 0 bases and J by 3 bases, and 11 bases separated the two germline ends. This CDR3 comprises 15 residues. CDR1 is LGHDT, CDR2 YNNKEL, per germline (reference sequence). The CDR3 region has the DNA TGTGCCAGCAGCCAAGAGGGTGGAAACTACTATGGCTACACCTTC. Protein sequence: CASSQEGGNYYGYTF.

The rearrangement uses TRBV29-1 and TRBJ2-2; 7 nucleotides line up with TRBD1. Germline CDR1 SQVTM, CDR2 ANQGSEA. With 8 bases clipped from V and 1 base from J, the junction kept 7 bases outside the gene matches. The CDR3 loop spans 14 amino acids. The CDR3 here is CSTRTGMNTGELFF. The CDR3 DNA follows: TGCAGCACTCGGACAGGAATGAACACCGGGGAGCTGTTTTTT.

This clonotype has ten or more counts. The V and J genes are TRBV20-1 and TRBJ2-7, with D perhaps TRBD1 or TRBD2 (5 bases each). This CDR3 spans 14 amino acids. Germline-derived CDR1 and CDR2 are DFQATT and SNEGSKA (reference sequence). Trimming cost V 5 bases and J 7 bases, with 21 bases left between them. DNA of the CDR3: TGCAGTGCTGCGTCGGGACGGCGATCGTTGGAGCAGTACTTC. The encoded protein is CSAASGRRSLEQYF.

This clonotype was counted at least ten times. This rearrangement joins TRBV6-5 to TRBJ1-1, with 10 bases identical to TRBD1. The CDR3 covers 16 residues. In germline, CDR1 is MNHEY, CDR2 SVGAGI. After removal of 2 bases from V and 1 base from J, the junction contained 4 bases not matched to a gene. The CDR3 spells CASSYGTGVGNTEAFF. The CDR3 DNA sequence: TGTGCCAGCAGTTACGGGACAGGGGTAGGGAACACTGAAGCTTTCTTT.

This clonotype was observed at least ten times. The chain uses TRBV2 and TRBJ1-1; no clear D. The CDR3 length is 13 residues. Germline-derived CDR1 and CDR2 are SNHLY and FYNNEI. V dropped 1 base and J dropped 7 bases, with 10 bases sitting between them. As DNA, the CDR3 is TGTGCCAGCAGTGAAGAACACATCCGTGAAGCTTTCTTT. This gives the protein CASSEEHIREAFF.

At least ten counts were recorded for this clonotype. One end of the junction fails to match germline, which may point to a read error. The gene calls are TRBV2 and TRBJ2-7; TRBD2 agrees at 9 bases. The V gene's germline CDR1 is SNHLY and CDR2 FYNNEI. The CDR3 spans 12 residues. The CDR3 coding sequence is TGTGCCAGCAGTGGGGTTGGCGGGAGGGCCGACTTC. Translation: CASSGVGGRADF.

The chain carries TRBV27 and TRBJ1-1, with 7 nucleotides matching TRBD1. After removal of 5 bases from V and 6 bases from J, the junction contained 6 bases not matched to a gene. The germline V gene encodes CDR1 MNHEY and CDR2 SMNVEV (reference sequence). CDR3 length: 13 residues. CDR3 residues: CASSVQGSPEAFF. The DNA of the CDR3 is TGTGCCAGCAGTGTACAGGGGAGCCCTGAAGCTTTCTTT.

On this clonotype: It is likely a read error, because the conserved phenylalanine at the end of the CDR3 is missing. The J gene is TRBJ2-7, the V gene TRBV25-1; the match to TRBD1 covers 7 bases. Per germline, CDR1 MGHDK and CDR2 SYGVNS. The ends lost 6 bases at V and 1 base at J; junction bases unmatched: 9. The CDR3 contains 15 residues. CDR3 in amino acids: CASSDPRGPSYEQYL. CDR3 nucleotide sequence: TGTGCCAGCAGCGATCCTAGGGGGCCTTCCTACGAGCAGTACCTC.

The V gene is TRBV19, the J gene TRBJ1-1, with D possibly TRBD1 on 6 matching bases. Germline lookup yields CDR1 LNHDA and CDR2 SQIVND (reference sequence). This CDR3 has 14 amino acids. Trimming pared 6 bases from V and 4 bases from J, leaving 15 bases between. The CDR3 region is CASRADRIFTEAFF. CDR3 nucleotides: TGTGCCAGTAGAGCAGACAGGATTTTCACTGAAGCTTTCTTT.

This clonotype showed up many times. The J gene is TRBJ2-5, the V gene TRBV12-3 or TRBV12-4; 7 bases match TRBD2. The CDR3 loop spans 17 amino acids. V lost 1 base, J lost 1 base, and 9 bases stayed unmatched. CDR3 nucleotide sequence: TGTGCCAGCAGTTTAGGGCTAGCGGTGGGACTCCAAGAGACCCAGTACTTC. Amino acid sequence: CASSLGLAVGLQETQYF.

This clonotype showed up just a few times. This CDR3 reads CAISGTGVNYGYTF. The CDR3 region has the DNA TGTGCCATCAGTGGGACAGGGGTAAACTATGGCTACACCTTC. J is TRBJ1-2 and V is TRBV10-3, with TRBD1 matching over 9 bases. V shed 4 bases, J shed 2 bases, and the junction held 2 bases outside the gene matches. Germline CDR1 ENHRY, CDR2 SYGVKD. The CDR3 extends over 14 amino acids.